One sample yielded the 3 T cell receptor beta chains listed below, sequenced in a study of blood T cell repertoires in COVID-19. Method: immunoSEQ multiplex PCR; TCRdb's copy keeps in-frame clones and lacks some. The sample comprises hundreds of thousands of clones, 86% of which are singletons, and 1.4% rests with the top ten. What was sequenced was peripheral blood. The receptor source for this set is a woman aged 25-40 years with active or convalescent COVID-19.

The rearrangement links TRBV4-2 to TRBJ2-1, with 14 nucleotides matching TRBD2. The germline CDR1 and CDR2 sequences are LGHNA and YNFKEQ. This CDR3 contains 17 residues. Trimming took 5 bases from V and 9 from J; bases not matched to a gene: 12. The CDR3 region is CASSSQSGTSGSGEQFF. DNA of the CDR3: TGTGCCAGCAGCTCTCAATCCGGGACTAGCGGGAGCGGTGAGCAGTTCTTC.

The rearrangement uses TRBV19 and TRBJ1-5, with 8 bases fitting TRBD1. The V and J ends lost 5 bases and 1 base, in that order; junction bases with no gene match: 4. This CDR3 region has 15 residues. Germline V gene data show CDR1 as LNHDA and CDR2 as SQIVND (reference sequence). The CDR3 sequence: CASSLRTGSNQPQHF. Written as DNA, the CDR3 is TGTGCCAGTAGTCTACGGACAGGGAGCAATCAGCCCCAGCATTTT.

V gene TRBV2 combines with J gene TRBJ2-4, with D possibly TRBD2 on 5 matching bases. Germline CDR1 SNHLY, CDR2 FYNNEI. This CDR3 contains 15 residues. V dropped 7 bases and J dropped 0 bases, with 13 bases sitting between them. The DNA for the CDR3 is TGTGCCAGCAAGGGTAGAGCGGTAGCCAAAAACATTCAGTACTTC. The encoded protein is CASKGRAVAKNIQYF.